This T cell receptor beta chain was obtained from a study of early T cells in non-severe SARS-CoV-2 infection. V lost 0 bases and J lost 4; bases outside the gene matches: 7. This CDR3 region has 16 residues. Germline-derived CDR1 and CDR2 are LNHNV and YYDKDF (reference sequence). TCRdb analysed the 5' RACE reads with MiXCR anew, one entry per CDR3 protein. The table includes about 54,000 distinct CDR3 sequences, under 8% detected once. This clonotype was seen more than once but under ten times. This chain links TRBV15 with TRBJ2-3, with 7 bases fitting TRBD1. This clonotype was sampled from an adult who was a healthcare worker with PCR-confirmed SARS-CoV-2 infection or an uninfected control (not recorded which). The sequencing used whole blood, collected at baseline. CDR3 DNA sequence: TGTGCCACCAGCAGAGATATCGACAGGGCGGCAGATACGCAGTATTTT. This codes for CATSRDIDRAADTQYF.